These T cell receptor beta chains were read from a single sample in a study of monozygotic twins with inflammatory bowel disease. TCRdb reprocessed the 5' RACE reads and reports one entry per CDR3 protein, with no DNA. The sample table includes 300,000 to 400,000 distinct CDR3 sequences. The sequencing sample was made of blood. Receptor source: a human donor with ulcerative colitis or Crohn's disease, or a healthy co-twin of an affected twin (not recorded which). Both conserved end residues are part of each CDR3.

j_call v_call cdr3_aa
TRBJ2-5 TRBV14 CASSLKDGGIETQYF
TRBJ2-6 TRBV24-1 CATSEFPGQAASGANVLTF
TRBJ2-3 TRBV10-3 CAISESFSDRGSSSTDTQYF
TRBJ2-7 TRBV29-1 CSAVTGGYEQYF
TRBJ2-3 TRBV2 CASSASGGVTDTQYF
TRBJ2-5 TRBV3-1 CASSQDGTGHETQYF
TRBJ2-7 TRBV5-1 CASSLAAFLGHEQYF
TRBJ1-5 TRBV5-1 CASSLEGGSNQPQHF
TRBJ2-2 TRBV20-1 CSARDFGAGELFF
TRBJ2-3 TRBV28 CASSLGVLQSGTDTQYF
TRBJ1-2 TRBV5-8 CASSLRRDRGGYGYTF
TRBJ2-7 TRBV3-1 CASSQAKRSYEQYF
TRBJ1-6 TRBV30 CAWTLGTANSPLHF
TRBJ2-1 TRBV7-8 CASSRTGGEQFF
TRBJ2-5 TRBV19 CASSPTIWVKTQYF
TRBJ2-5 TRBV3-1 CASSQEGQSYETQYF
TRBJ2-2 TRBV5-1 CASSLDVPSGAGELFF
TRBJ2-7 TRBV20-1 CSAPSKDAYEQYF
TRBJ2-1 TRBV6-5 CASSTSGGGEQFF
TRBJ2-4 TRBV6-1 CASSDLLAKNIQYF
TRBJ2-3 TRBV10-3 CAIKSGADTDTQYF
TRBJ2-5 TRBV10-3 CAISEGPDTKETQYF
TRBJ2-7 TRBV6-5 CASSTRQGRAYEQYF
TRBJ2-1 TRBV11-2 CASSLDAGGGEEQFF
TRBJ2-1 TRBV6-5 CASSYSSPLNEQFF
TRBJ1-2 TRBV7-2 CASSPGPNYGYTF
TRBJ1-2 TRBV7-9 CASSQVPGSTNYGYTF
TRBJ2-5 TRBV28 CASSFKGGLRIYF
TRBJ1-1 TRBV6-6 CASSWKGGVTEAFF
TRBJ1-2 TRBV7-2 CASSLVGGQGLYGYTF
TRBJ2-5 TRBV3-1 CASSQSRGQRGETQYF
TRBJ1-2 TRBV6-5 CASSFLRYGRAGGYTF
TRBJ2-7 TRBV6-1 CASSDGIAGTYEQYF
TRBJ2-7 TRBV7-9 CASSNRDSQSYEQYF
TRBJ2-2 TRBV5-1 CASSRLAGDTGELFF
TRBJ2-3 TRBV24-1 CATSDLASGTDTQYF
TRBJ1-1 TRBV20-1 CSARETEEAFF
TRBJ2-1 TRBV20-1 CSAANRGSSSYNEQFF
TRBJ2-1 TRBV11-2 CASSLDGNEQFF
TRBJ2-2 TRBV20-1 CSANRGLPLNTGELFF
TRBJ2-3 TRBV20-1 CSARVLDATDTQYF
TRBJ1-1 TRBV21-1 CASSKSDGGFEEAFF
TRBJ2-5 TRBV28 CASSIGLTELETQYF
TRBJ2-7 TRBV28 CVSQGPWSYEQYF
TRBJ2-1 TRBV21-1 CASSKNWLAGGDEQFF
TRBJ1-1 TRBV29-1 CSAPGPANTEAFF
TRBJ1-2 TRBV7-2 CASSRQGDSYGYTF
TRBJ1-1 TRBV5-1 CASSLALDRATEAFF
TRBJ2-1 TRBV28 CASSLTRNEQFF
TRBJ2-7 TRBV27 CASSPPPGTGDFGEQYF
TRBJ2-1 TRBV15 CATSRGYGYNEQFF
TRBJ2-7 TRBV2 CASRTDRGREQYF
TRBJ2-5 TRBV7-2 CASSLNGGAVETQYF
TRBJ1-2 TRBV2 CASRRETGDGYTF
TRBJ2-3 TRBV6-5 CASSCPVFRDSYTDTQYF